This section outlines one T cell receptor beta chain sequence together with its context. The antigen remains undetermined. The data belong to a study of shared clonotypes between healthy human individuals. Study outcomes and limitations: The naive CD4 repertoires of a handful of donors were compared, and around 5.1% of clonotypes were shared. The low donor count limited represented genetic and exposure-history diversity.

Assay used: immunoSEQ multiplex PCR; TCRdb lists only in-frame clones, some missing. The sample holds roughly 720,000 clones, less than 95% seen once. CD8 memory merged CD45RO+ cells and CCR7-negative CD45RA+ TemRA cells into one population. This CDR3 is built from 15 residues. Germline loops: CDR1 SEHNR, CDR2 FQNEAQ (reference sequence). The V end was cut by 3 bases, the J end by 4 bases, with 15 bases between. The sequencing sample was made of memory CD8+ T cells from PBMCs. Noted subset: CD45RO+ cells pooled with CCR7-negative TemRA cells. The chain is built from TRBV7-9 and TRBJ1-1, with no clear D. This sequence originates from a young man in good health. Some clones in this sample may be carry-over from other donors' samples. Here the CDR3 reads CASSFNRGRATEAFF. The CDR3 nucleotides read TGTGCCAGCAGCTTCAATAGAGGGCGCGCCACTGAAGCTTTCTTT.